Ten or more counts support the clone carrying this T cell receptor beta chain. The CDR3 spans 16 residues. The junction had 7 bases not matched to a gene; V was cut back by 4 bases and J by 5 bases. The germline V gene encodes CDR1 KGHSH and CDR2 LQKENI. This sample is part of a study of shared clonotypes between healthy human individuals. The data were produced by immunoSEQ multiplex PCR, yet TCRdb's version contains in-frame clones alone and is incomplete. Here the sample spans 550,000 to 850,000 clones, roughly 72% being singletons. V and J are TRBV18 and TRBJ2-7; 14 bases fit TRBD2. The TCR originated in a woman aged 25 to 39 in good health. The material sequenced was memory CD4+ T cells sorted from blood. Subset defined: CD45RA-negative fraction. CDR3 sequence: CASSLSPGLAGDEQYF. The CDR3, as DNA: TGTGCCAGCTCACTAAGCCCGGGACTAGCGGGAGACGAGCAGTACTTC.